These 3 T cell receptor beta chains originate from one sample sequenced in a study of a mutant IDH1 vaccine in newly diagnosed glioma. These TCRs' antigens remain unknown. The time point was: week 11, during vaccination. What each vaccine dose contained was 300 ug of mutant IDH1 20-mer peptide, accompanied by topical imiquimod. Assay: immunoSEQ multiplex PCR; the TCRdb copy retains only in-frame clones and omits some. The sample gives around 130,000 clones, roughly 75% of which show up once; 4.5% to 6% is in the top ten. The sequencing used PBMCs, collected from a glioma patient whose treatment included an IDH1 peptide vaccine. The receptors were gathered from a man aged 40-49 years with glioma.

This chain connects TRBV5-1 to TRBJ2-7, with D possibly TRBD2 on 5 matching bases. The germline gives CDR1 SGHRS, CDR2 YFSETQ. Trimming removed 4 bases from V and 0 bases from J, with 11 bases in between. The CDR3 sequence is 14 residues long. Here the CDR3 DNA reads TGCGCCAGCAGCGTCGAGGGCGGCTCCTACGAGCAGTACTTC. Translation gives CASSVEGGSYEQYF.

The chain is built from TRBV19 and TRBJ2-7, with D unresolved. The germline V gene encodes CDR1 LNHDA and CDR2 SQIVND (reference sequence). Trimming removed 5 bases from V and 7 bases from J, with 15 bases in between. This CDR3 is 13 amino acids long. The CDR3 loop is CASSPVGPREQYF. The DNA for the CDR3 is TGTGCCAGTAGTCCGGTCGGTCCTCGGGAGCAGTACTTC.

This chain joins TRBV10-3 and TRBJ1-1; possibly TRBD1 for D (5 bases). Germline V gene lookup returns CDR1 ENHRY and CDR2 SYGVKD. The V end was cut by 10 bases, the J end by 8 bases, with 20 bases between. This CDR3 has 13 amino acids. The CDR3 reads CATLPAGLGEAFF. CDR3 coding DNA: TGTGCCACACTCCCCGCGGGACTAGGGGAAGCTTTCTTT.